A selection of T cell receptor delta chains follows, all from one sample in a study of Vδ1+ human thymocytes. TCRdb redid clone calling on the multiplex PCR reads using CATT. This sample carries about 75,000 delta-chain clones, about 35% of them seen once, and the ten largest clones take around 0.3%. Sample: Vdelta1+ gamma-delta thymocytes from the thymus. The receptors were gathered from a boy under three years old who had congenital heart surgery. The CDR3 runs from the conserved cysteine through the conserved F or W. A D gene is named only where the DNA matches it firmly. The listing skips clone size in some rows; elsewhere it reads once, few, many or a size class.

j_call v_call d_call clone_size cdr3_nt cdr3_aa
TRDJ1 TRDV1 TRDD3 few TGTGCTCTTGGGGAGTTCCTCGACCCCTACTGGGGGCCTCATAAACTCATCTTT CALGEFLDPYWGPHKLIF
TRDJ1 TRDV1 - few TGTGCTCTTGGGGCCTCGGGGACCCGCGATACTACTGGGCCGCGCCCATACGATAAACTCATCTTT CALGASGTRDTTGPRPYDKLIF
TRDJ1 TRDV1 TRDD3 few TGTGCTCTTGGAGATACGTTCTTCCCGGGTACGCTGGGGGAAAAGGGACGGACTACCGATAAACTCATCTTT CALGDTFFPGTLGEKGRTTDKLIF
TRDJ1 TRDV1 - - TGTGCTCTTGGGTGCCCCTGCCTAATTGGTACGGGGAAACTCATCTTT CALGCPCLIGTGKLIF
TRDJ1 TRDV1 TRDD3 - TGTGCTCTTGGGGAAAGGGGTTCCTCCTACTGGGGGATACAGTACACCGATAAACTCATCTTT CALGERGSSYWGIQYTDKLIF
TRDJ1 TRDV1 TRDD3 - TGTGCTCTTGGGACTAACCATGGGGGATACGCAGGACGCCCGGTCGGGTACACCGATAAACTCATCTTT CALGTNHGGYAGRPVGYTDKLIF
TRDJ1 TRDV1 - - TGCGCTCTTGGGGAACTCAGTGAGACCGCCGATAAACTCATCTTT CALGELSETADKLIF
TRDJ1 TRDV1 - - TGTGCTCTTGGGGAGCCTTACGCGGAGTACACCGATAAACTCATCTTT CALGEPYAEYTDKLIF
TRDJ1 TRDV1 - - TGTGCTCTTGGGCCCCTTCCATCCTGGGGTGTTCGGCCCACCGATAAACTCATCTTT CALGPLPSWGVRPTDKLIF
TRDJ1 TRDV1 - few TGTGCTCTCGGGGAGCACTACTCTTTGTACTGGTATTCTCCAAGGTACACCGATAAACTCATCTTT CALGEHYSLYWYSPRYTDKLIF
TRDJ1 TRDV1 - few TGTGCTCTTGGGGAAAAGATGAGTAACACCTACGTGGTGGGGGACACCGATAAACTCATCTTT CALGEKMSNTYVVGDTDKLIF
TRDJ1 TRDV1 TRDD3 - TGTGCTCTTGGGGAACTGGGGGGGATTTACACCGATAAACTCATCTTT CALGELGGIYTDKLIF
TRDJ1 TRDV2 TRDD3 - TGTGCCTGTGCCCTACTGGGGGCCACCGATAAACTCATCTTT CACALLGATDKLIF
TRDJ1 TRDV1 - once TGTGCTCTTGGGTACTCTTCTCGGGGCCATTACTTCTCGGGGGGCCTGTACACCGATAAACTCATCTTT CALGYSSRGHYFSGGLYTDKLIF
TRDJ1 TRDV1 TRDD2 - TGTGCTCTTGGGGAACTGGGCCTTCCTACGTTAGTGGGGATCTTGTACACCGATAAACTCATCTTT CALGELGLPTLVGILYTDKLIF
TRDJ1 TRDV1 TRDD3 few TGTGCTCTTGGGGAAATCATGACCGTACTGGGGGATACGCAAGGGTTTACCGATAAACTCATCTTT CALGEIMTVLGDTQGFTDKLIF
TRDJ1 TRDV1 TRDD3 - TGTGCTATGATTCCTACGTCTGGCTGGGGGATACGGGGGGCTCCCGATAAACTCATCTTT CAMIPTSGWGIRGAPDKLIF
TRDJ1 TRDV1 TRDD3 once TGTGCTCTTGGGGAATTACCGGGGGATACTAGGCCGGATAAACTCATCTTT CALGELPGDTRPDKLIF
TRDJ1 TRDV2 - - TGTGCCTGTGCCACCGAAACTGGGATGTACACCGATAAACTCATCTTT CACATETGMYTDKLIF
TRDJ1 TRDV1 TRDD3 - TGTGCTCTTAGAATGACCTCAGTAGTGGGGGATAAAGGCAAACTCATCTTT CALRMTSVVGDKGKLIF
TRDJ1 TRDV1 TRDD3 few TGTGCTCTTGGGGAAACTCCTACGAGGGATACGCTATGGTCGGATAAACTCATCTTT CALGETPTRDTLWSDKLIF
TRDJ1 TRDV1 TRDD3 few TGTGCTCTTGGGGAGTGGCCCATACTCCGTGCTGGGGGATCAACCGATAAACTCATCTTT CALGEWPILRAGGSTDKLIF
TRDJ1 TRDV1 TRDD3 - TGTGCTCTTGGGGAACGTTCCTACCCGTACTGGGGGATACGAGACACCGATAAACTCATCTTT CALGERSYPYWGIRDTDKLIF
TRDJ1 TRDV1 - few TGTGCTCCCCCTGGCCTTCCTACGGGTGGGGTGGAACTGGGGGAGCTACCGTACACCGATAAACTCATCTTT CAPPGLPTGGVELGELPYTDKLIF
TRDJ1 TRDV1 - few TGTGCTCTTGGGGAATCGATACTCCCCCTTCCGCGAATGGGACGCTACGGGTCTGGAAAGGAGCTCATCTTT CALGESILPLPRMGRYGSGKELIF
TRDJ1 TRDV1 TRDD3 - TGTGCTCTTGGGGCACTAGCGGAGGAGGAATGGGGGATCCCGCACACCGATAAACTCATCTTT CALGALAEEEWGIPHTDKLIF
TRDJ1 TRDV1 - - TGTGCTCTTGGGGAACTTGGGCCTAAAGGTCTAAACGGGAGGCCTACCGATAAACTCATCTTT CALGELGPKGLNGRPTDKLIF
TRDJ1 TRDV1 TRDD3 - TGTGCTCTTGGGAACAGGTACTGGGGGATACGCGCTGTATCTAAACTCATCTTT CALGNRYWGIRAVSKLIF
TRDJ1 TRDV1 TRDD3 few TGTGCTCTTGGGGTCCTCATTCCTACGTCCTGGGGGATACAAGAGACCGATAAACTCATCTTT CALGVLIPTSWGIQETDKLIF